What follows are 28 T cell receptor beta chains derived from one specimen sequenced in a study of cytomegalovirus exposure and HLA in healthy donors. PCR primers comprised 60 Vbeta and 13 Jbeta primers. Sequenced by immunoSEQ multiplex PCR; TCRdb stores in-frame clones only, minus some. The sample includes about 130,000 clones, 75% to 85% of them seen just once. Sequencing was performed on PBMCs. Receptor source: a male donor in good health and CMV-seronegative.

This sequence joins TRBV19 and TRBJ2-1; tentatively, D is TRBD2 (6 bases). The CDR3 is 17 residues long. Germline CDR1 reads LNHDA; CDR2 reads SQIVND (reference sequence). With 5 bases removed from V and 0 bases from J, the gap between germline ends came to 17 bases. The CDR3 DNA reads as TGTGCCAGTAGTGTCAAATCCATCGGGAGCTCCTACAATGAGCAGTTCTTC. It is translated as CASSVKSIGSSYNEQFF.

The V call is TRBV9, the J call TRBJ1-4; D might be TRBD1 (5 bases). V gave up 4 bases and J gave up 4 bases, with 17 bases separating them. CDR1 is SGDLS, CDR2 YYNGEE, per germline. The CDR3 is made up of 16 amino acids. CDR3 sequence: CASSSSQGQINEKLFF. Here the CDR3 DNA reads TGTGCCAGCAGCTCATCTCAAGGACAAATTAATGAAAAACTGTTTTTT.

V gene TRBV7-9 combines with J gene TRBJ2-7; D is unresolved. Germline CDR1 SEHNR, CDR2 FQNEAQ (reference sequence). The CDR3 has 15 residues. The V end lost 2 bases, the J end lost 2 bases, and 13 bases lay between the germline ends. CDR3 coding DNA: TGTGCCAGCAGCTTATTCCACAGTCCAACCTACGAGCAGTACTTC. Translation gives CASSLFHSPTYEQYF.

This clone appeared a single time. The rearrangement joins TRBV9 to TRBJ2-1; 10 bases match TRBD2. Germline V gene data show CDR1 as SGDLS and CDR2 as YYNGEE. The CDR3 runs 15 residues. V dropped 2 bases and J dropped 9; count of bases not matched to a gene: 8. The CDR3 DNA sequence: TGTGCCAGCAGCGTGGCAAGCGGGGGGGCAGCTGAGCAGTTCTTC. Its translation is CASSVASGGAAEQFF.

The V and J genes are TRBV9 and TRBJ2-7, with TRBD2 matching 7 bases. V was pared by 7 bases and J by 0 bases, with 10 bases of the junction left unmatched. CDR3 length: 15 residues. Per the germline V gene, CDR1 is SGDLS and CDR2 is YYNGEE. The CDR3 protein is CASSILGGSSYEQYF. The DNA for the CDR3 is TGTGCCAGCTCCATCTTGGGCGGGAGCTCCTACGAGCAGTACTTC.

The chain couples TRBV28 to TRBJ2-5, with a weak D call TRBD1 (6 bases). V shed 6 bases and J shed 2 bases, with 16 bases lying between them. CDR3 size: 15 residues. Germline CDR1 and CDR2: MDHEN and SYDVKM. The CDR3 sequence: CASRTGSGLQETQYF. DNA for the CDR3: TGTGCCAGCAGAACAGGGTCGGGCCTACAAGAGACCCAGTACTTC.

The chain is built from TRBV4-3 and TRBJ1-4; D is possibly TRBD1 (5 bases). Germline V lookup: CDR1 LGHNA, CDR2 YSLEER. V was clipped by 6 bases and J by 2 bases, with 10 bases between them. There are 14 residues in the CDR3. The CDR3 sequence: CASRRDLTNEKLFF. The CDR3 DNA sequence: TGCGCCAGCAGGCGGGACCTTACTAATGAAAAACTGTTTTTT.

The V gene is TRBV28, the J gene TRBJ2-3, with TRBD2 matching over 9 bases. The junction had 17 bases not matched to a gene; V was cut back by 4 bases and J by 6 bases. From germline, CDR1 is MDHEN and CDR2 SYDVKM. The CDR3 sequence is 18 residues long. CDR3 loop: CASSSPGKAGGPRDTQYF. CDR3 bases: TGTGCCAGCAGTTCCCCAGGAAAGGCGGGAGGGCCGAGGGATACGCAGTATTTT.

The table lists this clone with a count of one. Here the CDR3 reads CASSQGRGNQPQHF. CDR3 coding DNA: TGCGCCAGCAGCCAAGGACGGGGCAATCAGCCCCAGCATTTT. The rearrangement links TRBV4-3 to TRBJ1-5; D remains unclear. CDR3 length: 14 residues. Germline V gene lookup returns CDR1 LGHNA and CDR2 YSLEER. The V end lost 1 base, the J end lost 2 bases, and 6 bases lay between the germline ends.

The gene calls are TRBV6-1 and TRBJ2-2, with a tentative D call TRBD1 (6 bases). V was clipped by 6 bases and J by 0 bases, with 8 bases between them. The CDR3 totals 14 residues. Germline V CDR1 and CDR2: MNHNS, SASEGT. The CDR3 loop reads CASRGAANTGELFF. DNA of the CDR3: TGTGCCAGCAGGGGGGCAGCGAACACCGGGGAGCTGTTTTTT.

To note about this clone: An end of the junction does not agree with germline; a read error may underlie this. The genes are TRBV6-5 and TRBJ2-5; D perhaps matches TRBD2 (7 bases). The CDR3 is 16 amino acids. CDR1 and CDR2 from the germline V gene are MNHEY and SVGAGI. As DNA, the CDR3 is TGTGCCAGCAGGTACTTCCGGGGAGGGGGCCAAGAGACCCAGTACTTC. It translates to CASRYFRGGGQETQYF.

The genes are TRBV5-1 and TRBJ1-1; unclear D gene. Trimming left V 4 bases short and J 4 bases short, with 8 bases between. Germline V gene sequence: CDR1 SGHRS, CDR2 YFSETQ. The CDR3 spans 12 residues. The CDR3 nucleotides read TGCGCCAGCAGCCCGGGGTTCACTGAAGCTTTCTTT. This codes for CASSPGFTEAFF. Full variable domain (remainder filled in from reference TRBV5-1 and TRBJ1-1): KAGVTQTPRYLIKTRGQQVTLSCSPISGHRSVSWYQQTPGQGLQFLFEYFSETQRNKGNFPGRFSGRQFSNSRSEMNVSTLELGDSALYLCASSPGFTEAFFGQGTRLTVV.

The gene calls are TRBV27 and TRBJ1-5, with 9 bases lining up with TRBD1. The germline gives CDR1 MNHEY, CDR2 SMNVEV (reference sequence). J gave up 1 base and V 1 base, and 23 bases lay outside the gene matches. There are 23 residues in the CDR3. The CDR3 nucleotides read TGTGCCAGCAGTTTATTGGTGACGTTTAGGGGACAGGGAAGGAGGGTAAGCAATCAGCCCCAGCATTTT. Its translation is CASSLLVTFRGQGRRVSNQPQHF.

The chain links TRBV5-4 to TRBJ2-2; 15 nucleotides line up with TRBD2. This CDR3 is 17 amino acids long. J lost 4 bases, V lost 4 bases, and 5 bases had no gene match. The germline V gene has CDR1 SGHNT and CDR2 YYREEE (reference sequence). The CDR3 DNA is TGTGCCAGCAGCCCTGGACTAGCGGGAGGGATCACCGGGGAGCTGTTTTTT. It yields the protein CASSPGLAGGITGELFF. The complete variable domain, with remaining parts taken from reference TRBV5-4 and TRBJ2-2, reads ETGVTQSPTHLIKTRGQQVTLRCSSQSGHNTVSWYQQALGQGPQFIFQYYREEENGRGNFPPRFSGLQFPNYSSELNVNALELDDSALYLCASSPGLAGGITGELFFGEGSRLTVL.

The rearrangement uses TRBV25-1 and TRBJ2-3; tentatively, D is TRBD1 (6 bases). Germline lookup yields CDR1 MGHDK and CDR2 SYGVNS. Trimming pared 1 base from V and 2 bases from J, leaving 10 bases between. The CDR3 has 15 amino acids. CDR3 region: CASSELDRNTDTQYF. CDR3 coding DNA: TGTGCCAGCAGTGAATTGGACAGAAACACAGATACGCAGTATTTT.

The chain links TRBV11-2 to TRBJ2-7; TRBD1 agrees at 7 bases. V lost 2 bases and J lost 3; bases outside the gene matches: 1. In germline, CDR1 is SGHAT, CDR2 FQNNGV. This CDR3 has 13 residues. The CDR3 DNA sequence: TGTGCCAGCAGCTTACAGGGGGTCTACGAGCAGTACTTC. The encoded protein is CASSLQGVYEQYF.

The rearrangement links TRBV4-3 to TRBJ2-7; tentative D call: TRBD1 (8 bases). V shed 4 bases and J shed 4 bases, with 23 bases lying between them. CDR3 length equals 17 residues. Germline lookup yields CDR1 LGHNA and CDR2 YSLEER. The CDR3 protein is CASSPLHHSQGGYEQYF. In DNA form, the CDR3 reads TGCGCCAGCAGCCCATTACATCATTCACAGGGGGGGTACGAGCAGTACTTC.

The chain carries TRBV30 and TRBJ2-7, with 7 positions matching TRBD1. Looked up from germline, CDR1 is GTSNPN and CDR2 is SVGIG (reference sequence). The CDR3 extends over 12 amino acids. V lost 4 bases to trimming and J lost 2 bases; unmatched junction nucleotides: 2. The CDR3 DNA reads as TGTGCCTGGACAGGGGGTACCTACGAGCAGTACTTC. This sequence encodes CAWTGGTYEQYF.

This clone was observed a few times. This chain joins TRBV5-6 and TRBJ1-5; 9 bases are a match to TRBD1. The junction had 7 bases not matched to a gene; V was cut back by 4 bases and J by 5 bases. The germline CDR1 and CDR2 sequences are SGHDT and YYEEEE. This CDR3 region has 15 residues. DNA of the CDR3: TGTGCCAGCAGCAACAACGGACAGGGGTATCAGCCCCAGCATTTT. Amino acid sequence: CASSNNGQGYQPQHF. Supplemented by reference TRBV5-6 and TRBJ1-5, the full variable domain reads DAGVTQSPTHLIKTRGQQVTLRCSPKSGHDTVSWYQQALGQGPQFIFQYYEEEERQRGNFPDRFSGHQFPNYSSELNVNALLLGDSALYLCASSNNGQGYQPQHFGDGTRLSIL.

This clone appeared a single time. The genes are TRBV12-5 and TRBJ2-1; D is possibly TRBD1 (6 bases). This CDR3 comprises 18 residues. CDR1 and CDR2 from the germline V gene are LGHNT and FRNRAP. The V gene lost 3 bases and the J gene lost 0 bases, with 18 bases spanning the gap. CDR3 in DNA: TGTGCTAGTGGTTTCGCCCCCCTAGGGGGATACTCCTACAATGAGCAGTTCTTC. It is translated as CASGFAPLGGYSYNEQFF. Full variable domain (rest looked up from reference TRBV12-5 and TRBJ2-1): DARVTQTPRHKVTEMGQEVTMRCQPILGHNTVFWYRQTMMQGLELLAYFRNRAPLDDSGMPKDRFSAEMPDATLATLKIQPSEPRDSAVYFCASGFAPLGGYSYNEQFFGPGTRLTVL.

This clone was detected once. The J gene is TRBJ1-1, the V gene TRBV10-2; TRBD1 might be the D (5 bases). V lost 1 base to trimming and J lost 5 bases, with 11 bases between them. The CDR3 has 14 amino acids. Germline-derived CDR1 and CDR2 are WSHSY and SAAADI. The CDR3 nucleotides read TGCGCCAGCAGTGAGTGGGGGGTGAGGACTGAAGCTTTCTTT. It specifies CASSEWGVRTEAFF.

Comment on this clone: The junction departs from germline at one end; a sequencing error may be responsible. V and J are TRBV7-9 and TRBJ1-1; TRBD1 might be the D (5 bases). CDR1 and CDR2 (germline): SEHNR, FQNEAQ (reference sequence). The CDR3 is 15 amino acids. CDR3 residues: CSSSPRQTMNTEAFF. For the CDR3, the DNA is TGTTCCAGCAGCCCCCGACAGACGATGAACACTGAAGCTTTCTTT.

The rearrangement links TRBV11-2 to TRBJ1-1; D is undetermined. Germline values: CDR1 SGHAT, CDR2 FQNNGV. CDR3 size: 13 residues. V was clipped by 2 bases and J by 7 bases, with 11 bases between them. The CDR3: CASSLWLRVEAFF. In nucleotides, the CDR3 is TGTGCCAGCAGCTTATGGCTTCGGGTTGAAGCTTTCTTT. Full variable domain (missing parts from reference TRBV11-2 and TRBJ1-1): EAGVAQSPRYKIIEKRQSVAFWCNPISGHATLYWYQQILGQGPKLLIQFQNNGVVDDSQLPKDRFSAERLKGVDSTLKIQPAKLEDSAVYLCASSLWLRVEAFFGQGTRLTVV.

The chain combines TRBV25-1 with TRBJ2-1, with 9 bases aligning to TRBD2. V lost 6 bases and J lost 7; bases outside the gene matches: 10. This CDR3 spans 15 amino acids. Germline loops: CDR1 MGHDK, CDR2 SYGVNS. CDR3 nucleotides: TGTGCCAGCAGGGTAGCGGGAGTGGAGATGAATGAGCAGTTCTTC. It specifies CASRVAGVEMNEQFF.

This clone was seen just once. The chain joins TRBV7-9 to TRBJ1-4, with 10 bases fitting TRBD1. V was pared by 4 bases and J by 8 bases, with 7 bases of the junction left unmatched. The CDR3 runs 15 residues. Per the germline V gene, CDR1 is SEHNR and CDR2 is FQNEAQ (reference sequence). In nucleotides, the CDR3 is TGTGCCAGCAGCTCCAAGGACAGGGGGGTCGAAAAACTGTTTTTT. Translation gives CASSSKDRGVEKLFF.

This chain uses TRBV5-4 with TRBJ1-1; D remains unclear. The CDR3 is made up of 12 amino acids. The V end was cut by 0 bases, the J end by 9 bases, with 9 bases between. CDR1 and CDR2 from the germline V gene are SGHNT and YYREEE (reference sequence). This CDR3 is CASSLGPEKAFF. In DNA, the CDR3 is TGTGCCAGCAGCTTGGGGCCGGAGAAAGCTTTCTTT.

The V call is TRBV27, the J call TRBJ2-1; TRBD2 might be the D (5 bases). Trimming left V 2 bases short and J 5 bases short, with 16 bases between. Germline V gene data show CDR1 as MNHEY and CDR2 as SMNVEV (reference sequence). This CDR3 spans 16 amino acids. CDR3 protein: CASSLAGRFFDNEQFF. CDR3 in DNA: TGTGCCAGCAGTTTAGCGGGCAGGTTTTTCGACAATGAGCAGTTCTTC.

This chain connects TRBV10-1 to TRBJ2-5; 7 bases are shared with TRBD1. The CDR3 runs to 12 residues. CDR1 is WNHNN and CDR2 is SYGVQD in the germline V gene (reference sequence). Trimming removed 4 bases from V and 4 bases from J; junction bases left unmatched: 0. CDR3 DNA sequence: TGCGCCAGCAGTGCAGGGGGAGAGACCCAGTACTTC. Translating gives CASSAGGETQYF.